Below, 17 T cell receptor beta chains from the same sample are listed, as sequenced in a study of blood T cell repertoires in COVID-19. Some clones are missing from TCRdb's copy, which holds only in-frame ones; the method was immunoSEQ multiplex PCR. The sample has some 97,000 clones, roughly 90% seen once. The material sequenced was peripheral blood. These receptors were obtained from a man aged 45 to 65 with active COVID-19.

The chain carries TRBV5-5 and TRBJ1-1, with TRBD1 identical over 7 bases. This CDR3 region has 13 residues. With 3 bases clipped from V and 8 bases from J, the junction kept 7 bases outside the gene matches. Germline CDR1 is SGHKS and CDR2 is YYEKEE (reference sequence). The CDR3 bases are TGTGCCAGCAGCTACCGGGACAGTAACGAAGCTTTCTTT. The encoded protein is CASSYRDSNEAFF. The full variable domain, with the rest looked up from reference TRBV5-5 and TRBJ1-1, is DAGVTQSPTHLIKTRGQQVTLRCSPISGHKSVSWYQQVLGQGPQFIFQYYEKEERGRGNFPDRFSARQFPNYSSELNVNALLLGDSALYLCASSYRDSNEAFFGQGTRLTVV.

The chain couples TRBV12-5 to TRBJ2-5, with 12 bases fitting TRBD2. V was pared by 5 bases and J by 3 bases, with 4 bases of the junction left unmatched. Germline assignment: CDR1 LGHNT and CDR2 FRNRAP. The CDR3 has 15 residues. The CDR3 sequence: CASGPRTSGKETQYF. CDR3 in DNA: TGTGCTAGTGGTCCGAGGACTAGCGGGAAAGAGACCCAGTACTTC.

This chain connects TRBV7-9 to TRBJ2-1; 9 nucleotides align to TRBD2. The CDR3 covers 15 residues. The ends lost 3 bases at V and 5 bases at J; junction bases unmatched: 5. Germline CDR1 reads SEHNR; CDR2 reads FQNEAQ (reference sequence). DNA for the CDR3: TGTGCCAGCAGCTTGAGTGGCGGGAGGGACAATGAGCAGTTCTTC. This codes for CASSLSGGRDNEQFF.

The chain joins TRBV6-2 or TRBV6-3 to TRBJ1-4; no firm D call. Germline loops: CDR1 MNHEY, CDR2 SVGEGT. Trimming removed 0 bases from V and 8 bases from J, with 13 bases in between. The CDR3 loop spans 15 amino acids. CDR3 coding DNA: TGTGCCAGCAGTTACTCGATAACAGCGGGGGAAAAACTGTTTTTT. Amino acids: CASSYSITAGEKLFF.

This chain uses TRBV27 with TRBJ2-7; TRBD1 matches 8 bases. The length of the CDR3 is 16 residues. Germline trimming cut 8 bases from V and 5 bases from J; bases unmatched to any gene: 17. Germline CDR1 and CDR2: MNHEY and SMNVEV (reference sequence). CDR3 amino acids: CASSLQGAAMRHEQYF. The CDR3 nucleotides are TGTGCCAGCTCGTTGCAGGGGGCGGCGATGCGCCACGAGCAGTACTTC.

CDR3 sequence reads: CASSLGGPFSGNTIYF. The CDR3 DNA follows: TGTGCCAGCAGCTTAGGTGGGCCCTTCTCTGGAAACACCATATATTTT. The V and J genes are TRBV5-6 and TRBJ1-3; D call uncertain. V shed 2 bases and J shed 0 bases, with 12 bases lying between them. Germline loops: CDR1 SGHDT, CDR2 YYEEEE. The CDR3 has 16 amino acids.

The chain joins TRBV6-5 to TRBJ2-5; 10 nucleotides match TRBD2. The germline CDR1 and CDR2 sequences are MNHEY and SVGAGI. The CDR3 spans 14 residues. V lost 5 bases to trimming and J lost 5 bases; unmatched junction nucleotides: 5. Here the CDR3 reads CASSPLAGVETQYF. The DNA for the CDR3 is TGTGCCAGCAGTCCTCTAGCGGGAGTGGAGACCCAGTACTTC.

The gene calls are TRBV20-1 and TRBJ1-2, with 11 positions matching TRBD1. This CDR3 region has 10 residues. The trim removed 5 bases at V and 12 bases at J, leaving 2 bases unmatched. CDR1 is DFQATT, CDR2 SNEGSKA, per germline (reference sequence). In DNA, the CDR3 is TGCAGTGCTGGACAGGGGGCCCACACCTTC. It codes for CSAGQGAHTF.

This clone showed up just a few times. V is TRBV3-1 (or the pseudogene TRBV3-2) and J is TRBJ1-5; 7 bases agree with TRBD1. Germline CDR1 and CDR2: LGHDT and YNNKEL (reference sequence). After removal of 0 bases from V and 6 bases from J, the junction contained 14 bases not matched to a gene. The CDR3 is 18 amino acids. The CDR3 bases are TGTGCCAGCAGCCAAGATCCCTGGAACAGGGGCTTTAGTCAGCCCCAGCATTTT. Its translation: CASSQDPWNRGFSQPQHF.

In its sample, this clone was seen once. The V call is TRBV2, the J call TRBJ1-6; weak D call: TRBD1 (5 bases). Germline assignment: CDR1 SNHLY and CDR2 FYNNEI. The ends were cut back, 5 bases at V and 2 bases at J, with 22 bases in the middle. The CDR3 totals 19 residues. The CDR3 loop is CASSRRQGLTYAYNSPLHF. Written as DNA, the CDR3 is TGTGCCAGCAGTCGTCGGCAGGGTTTGACTTACGCCTATAATTCACCCCTCCACTTT.

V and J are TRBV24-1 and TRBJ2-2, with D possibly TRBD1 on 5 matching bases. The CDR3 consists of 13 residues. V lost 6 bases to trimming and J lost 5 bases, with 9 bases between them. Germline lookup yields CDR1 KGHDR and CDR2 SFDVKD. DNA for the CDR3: TGTGCCACCAGTCCCCCAGGGACCGGGGAGCTGTTTTTT. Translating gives CATSPPGTGELFF.

CDR3 nucleotide sequence: TGTGCCACCAGCAGAGGGGGACTAGCAGCAGATACGCAGTATTTT. Protein sequence: CATSRGGLAADTQYF. The chain joins TRBV15 to TRBJ2-3, with 9 nucleotides matching TRBD2. Germline V gene lookup returns CDR1 LNHNV and CDR2 YYDKDF (reference sequence). This CDR3 is 15 amino acids long. Germline trimming cut 1 base from V and 4 bases from J; bases unmatched to any gene: 3.

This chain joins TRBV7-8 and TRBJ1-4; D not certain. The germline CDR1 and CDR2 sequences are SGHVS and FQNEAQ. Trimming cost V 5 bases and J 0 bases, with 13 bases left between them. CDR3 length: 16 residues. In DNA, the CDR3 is TGTGCCAGCAGCCTGCAGATATTTGCAACTAATGAAAAACTGTTTTTT. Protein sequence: CASSLQIFATNEKLFF.

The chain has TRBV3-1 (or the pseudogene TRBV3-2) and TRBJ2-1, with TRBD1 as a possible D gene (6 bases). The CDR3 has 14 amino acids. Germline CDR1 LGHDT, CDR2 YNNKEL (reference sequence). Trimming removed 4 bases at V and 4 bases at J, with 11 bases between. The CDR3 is CASSPGHRYNEQFF. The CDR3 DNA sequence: TGTGCCAGCAGCCCGGGACACAGATACAATGAGCAGTTCTTC.

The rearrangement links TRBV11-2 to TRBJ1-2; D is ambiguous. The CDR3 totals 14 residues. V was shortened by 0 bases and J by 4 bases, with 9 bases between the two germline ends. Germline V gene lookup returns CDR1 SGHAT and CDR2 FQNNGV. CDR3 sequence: CASSLEVSIYGYTF. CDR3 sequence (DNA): TGTGCCAGCAGCTTAGAAGTATCTATCTATGGCTACACCTTC.

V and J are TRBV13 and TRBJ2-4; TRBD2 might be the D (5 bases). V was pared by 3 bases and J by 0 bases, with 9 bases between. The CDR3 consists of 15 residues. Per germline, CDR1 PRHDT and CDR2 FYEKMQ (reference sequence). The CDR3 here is CASSFEGRAKNIQYF. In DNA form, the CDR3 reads TGTGCCAGCAGCTTTGAGGGAAGAGCCAAAAACATTCAGTACTTC.

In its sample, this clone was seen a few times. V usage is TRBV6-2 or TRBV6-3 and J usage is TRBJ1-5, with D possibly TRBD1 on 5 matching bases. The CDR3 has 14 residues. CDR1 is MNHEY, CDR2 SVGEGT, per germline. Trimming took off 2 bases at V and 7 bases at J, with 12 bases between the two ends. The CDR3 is CASSYNGGRQPQHF. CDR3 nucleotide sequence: TGTGCCAGCAGTTACAACGGGGGACGCCAGCCCCAGCATTTT.